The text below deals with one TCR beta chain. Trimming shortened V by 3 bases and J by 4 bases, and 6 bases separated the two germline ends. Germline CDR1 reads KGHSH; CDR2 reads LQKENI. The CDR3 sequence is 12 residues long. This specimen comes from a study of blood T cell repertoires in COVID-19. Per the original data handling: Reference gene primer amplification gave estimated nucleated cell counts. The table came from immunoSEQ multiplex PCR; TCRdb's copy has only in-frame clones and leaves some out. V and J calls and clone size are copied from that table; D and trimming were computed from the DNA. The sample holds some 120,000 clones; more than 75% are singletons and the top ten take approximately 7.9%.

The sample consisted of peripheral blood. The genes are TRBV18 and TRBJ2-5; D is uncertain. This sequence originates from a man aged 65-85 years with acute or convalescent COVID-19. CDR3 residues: CASSPAVETQYF. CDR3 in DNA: TGTGCCAGCTCACCTGCAGTAGAGACCCAGTACTTC.